A selection of T cell receptor beta chains follows, all from one sample in a study of shared clonotypes between healthy human individuals. Assay: immunoSEQ multiplex PCR; the TCRdb copy retains only in-frame clones and omits some. The table records 85,000 to 100,000 clones, about two thirds of them present only once. Sequencing input: memory CD8+ T cells sorted from blood. The receptors here all came from a man under 40 in good health. CDR3s include the opening cysteine and the closing phenylalanine or tryptophan. A D gene is named only where the DNA matches it firmly. The size of a clone is reported for some rows only, either as once, few or many, or as a class for expanded clones.

TRBJ2-3 . TRBV28 . CASSFPSTDTQYF TGTGCCAGCAGTTTCCCAAGCACAGATACGCAGTATTTT
TRBJ2-1 . TRBV9 . CASSQQGTTIGEQFF TGTGCCAGCAGCCAACAGGGGACTACAATCGGTGAGCAGTTCTTC
TRBJ1-2 . TRBV5-8 . CASRSFSINYGYTF TGTGCCAGCAGATCATTTTCCATTAACTATGGCTACACCTTC
TRBJ2-3 . TRBV25-1 TRBD1 CASSEPTTGGDTDTQYF TGTGCCAGCAGTGAGCCCACGACAGGGGGAGACACAGATACGCAGTATTTT
TRBJ2-1 . TRBV4-3 TRBD2 CASSQTSGTYNEQFF TGCGCCAGCAGCCAGACTAGCGGGACATACAATGAGCAGTTCTTC
TRBJ2-3 . TRBV11-2 . CASGSFSERTTDTQYF TGTGCCAGCGGAAGTTTCTCTGAGCGGACCACAGATACGCAGTATTTT
TRBJ1-5 . TRBV7-6 . CASSLQNQPQHF TGTGCCAGCAGCTTACAGAATCAGCCCCAGCATTTT
TRBJ2-3 few TRBV6-6 TRBD2 CASSLLAVSTDTQYF TGTGCCAGCAGTTTACTAGCGGTGAGCACAGATACGCAGTATTTT
TRBJ2-1 . TRBV18 . CASSPPAWAGINEQFF TGTGCCAGCTCACCACCCGCGTGGGCGGGTATCAATGAGCAGTTCTTC
TRBJ2-1 . TRBV2 . CASLSWLSSYNEQFF TGTGCCAGCCTAAGTTGGTTGAGCTCCTACAATGAGCAGTTCTTC
TRBJ2-7 few TRBV28 . CASSDRSYEQYF TGTGCCAGCAGTGACCGCTCCTACGAGCAGTACTTC
TRBJ2-7 few TRBV6-1 . CASSRDTGGRYF TGTGCCAGCAGTCGGGACACCGGGGGCCGGTACTTC
TRBJ2-1 . TRBV19 . CASSLTSINEQFF TGTGCCAGTAGCCTAACTAGTATCAATGAGCAGTTCTTC
TRBJ2-3 . TRBV25-1 . CASSKTDTQYF TGTGCCAGCAGCAAGACAGATACGCAGTATTTT
TRBJ2-7 many TRBV28 TRBD2 CASEGLATYEQYF TGTGCCAGCGAGGGACTAGCTACCTACGAGCAGTACTTC
TRBJ1-5 . TRBV28 . CASSSGLLSNQPQHF TGTGCCAGCAGTTCGGGTTTGCTTAGCAATCAGCCCCAGCATTTT
TRBJ2-7 few TRBV28 TRBD2 CASSLGLAGSYEQYF TGTGCCAGCAGTTTAGGACTAGCGGGCTCCTACGAGCAGTACTTC
TRBJ1-5 . TRBV6-1 TRBD1 CASSEARGQGHSNQPQHF TGTGCCAGCAGTGAAGCGAGGGGACAGGGGCACTCAAATCAGCCCCAGCATTTT
TRBJ2-6 . TRBV10-3 . CAISESSGHLSSGANVLTF TGTGCCATCAGTGAGTCCTCTGGACACCTATCCTCTGGGGCCAACGTCCTGACTTTC
TRBJ2-3 . TRBV2 TRBD2 CASSLPSGTKDTQYF TGTGCCAGCAGCCTCCCTAGCGGGACGAAAGATACGCAGTATTTT
TRBJ2-2 . TRBV9 . CASSPGRTSGTGELFF TGTGCCAGCAGCCCAGGACGGACTTCTGGTACCGGGGAGCTGTTTTTT
TRBJ2-3 . TRBV28 . CASSLRATRTDTQYF TGTGCCAGCAGTTTACGGGCTACGCGCACAGATACGCAGTATTTT
TRBJ2-4 . TRBV9 TRBD1 CASSVGNPRGRVDIQYF TGTGCCAGCAGCGTAGGAAACCCCAGGGGGCGGGTGGACATTCAGTACTTC
TRBJ2-7 many TRBV10-3 . CAISDPIVVSYEQYF TGTGCCATCAGTGATCCCATCGTAGTCTCCTACGAGCAGTACTTC
TRBJ2-5 . TRBV2 . CASRAQDPQETQYF TGTGCCAGCAGAGCACAGGACCCGCAAGAGACCCAGTACTTC
TRBJ2-3 . TRBV9 . CASSDGTERTDTQYF TGTGCCAGCAGCGATGGGACTGAACGCACAGATACGCAGTATTTT
TRBJ1-2 . TRBV7-9 . CASRTSGRASAYTF TGTGCCAGCAGGACTTCCGGACGGGCAAGTGCCTACACCTTC
TRBJ1-2 . TRBV6-1 . CASSESYGYTF TGTGCCAGCAGTGAAAGCTATGGCTACACCTTC
TRBJ1-3 many TRBV4-3 TRBD1 CASSQGRGQVHSGNTIYF TGCGCCAGCAGCCAAGGGAGAGGACAGGTTCACTCTGGAAACACCATATATTTT
TRBJ2-6 . TRBV6-1 . CASTTGHSGANVLTF TGTGCCAGCACCACAGGGCACTCTGGGGCCAACGTCCTGACTTTC
TRBJ2-7 . TRBV7-9 . CASSPDYYEQYF TGTGCCAGCAGCCCAGACTACTACGAGCAGTACTTC
TRBJ2-3 few TRBV9 . CASSVALSSTDTQYF TGTGCCAGCAGCGTAGCACTTTCTAGCACAGATACGCAGTATTTT
TRBJ1-5 . TRBV5-5 TRBD1 CASSPEDRGPFTSNQPQHF TGTGCCAGCAGCCCAGAGGACAGGGGGCCTTTTACAAGCAATCAGCCCCAGCATTTT
TRBJ2-2 . TRBV5-1 . CASSELAEPNTGELFF TGCGCCAGCAGCGAGTTAGCGGAGCCGAACACCGGGGAGCTGTTTTTT
TRBJ2-1 . TRBV5-6 . CASARDRRLAVDEQFF TGTGCCAGCGCGCGGGACCGACGACTCGCGGTGGATGAGCAGTTCTTC
TRBJ2-2 . TRBV4-1 . CASSQEQGPTGELFF TGCGCCAGCAGCCAAGAACAGGGTCCCACCGGGGAGCTGTTTTTT
TRBJ2-1 . TRBV28 . CASSLSDYEQFF TGTGCCAGCAGTTTATCGGATTACGAGCAGTTCTTC
TRBJ2-5 once TRBV5-4 . CASSNDGRTQYF TGTGCCAGCAGCAACGATGGGCGGACCCAGTACTTC
TRBJ2-1 . TRBV7-9 TRBD2 CASSLRAGGDDEQFF TGTGCCAGCAGCTTGAGAGCGGGAGGCGATGATGAGCAGTTCTTC
TRBJ2-1 . TRBV4-2 . CASSQDYLGTGAYNEQFF TGTGCCAGCAGCCAAGATTACTTGGGGACTGGGGCCTACAATGAGCAGTTCTTC
TRBJ2-7 . TRBV7-9 TRBD1 CASRPDRVGEQYF TGTGCCAGCAGACCGGACAGGGTAGGCGAGCAGTACTTC